A single sample is the source of the 6 T cell receptor beta chains below, sequenced in a study of blood T cells in healthy people across ages. A J-beta primer mix and a sample-barcoded 5' primer were used in a second PCR of about 7 to 12 cycles. TCRdb reanalysed the 5' RACE reads using MiXCR and keeps one entry per CDR3 protein. The sample consists of hundreds of thousands of distinct CDR3 sequences, approximately 50% of them appearing once. Input material: blood. These receptors came from a woman aged 55-70 years in good health.

Only a few counts were recorded for this clonotype. The rearrangement uses TRBV6-5 and TRBJ2-4, with 8 bases matching TRBD1. V shed 2 bases, J shed 4 bases, and the junction held 1 base outside the gene matches. From germline, CDR1 is MNHEY and CDR2 SVGAGI. The CDR3 spans 14 residues. CDR3 DNA: TGTGCCAGCAGTTACAGGGACAGGAAAAACATTCAGTACTTC. Its protein product is CASSYRDRKNIQYF.

This clonotype showed up just once. The chain is built from TRBV7-9 and TRBJ1-1, with D possibly matching TRBD1 (5 bases). The V end lost 2 bases, the J end lost 9 bases, and 13 bases lay between the germline ends. CDR1 is SEHNR, CDR2 FQNEAQ, per germline (reference sequence). This CDR3 has 13 amino acids. CDR3 bases: TGTGCCAGCAGCTTATCCGACAGTGGTAAAGCTTTCTTT. Translation: CASSLSDSGKAFF.

The rearrangement links TRBV10-3 to TRBJ2-7; D possibly corresponds to TRBD2 (6 bases). Germline values: CDR1 ENHRY, CDR2 SYGVKD. V lost 0 bases and J 0 bases, leaving 12 bases between the germline ends. There are 16 residues in the CDR3. The CDR3 DNA reads as TGTGCCATCAGTGAGTCTGGAGGGGCCAGCTCCTACGAGCAGTACTTC. As protein: CAISESGGASSYEQYF.

The chain carries TRBV15 and TRBJ2-5, with D perhaps matching TRBD2 (7 bases). The J call may be faulty, since TRBJ2-7 better matches the DNA end. The CDR3 consists of 16 residues. Germline CDR1 LNHNV, CDR2 YYDKDF (reference sequence). The CDR3 protein is CATSRDEGGFTYEQYF. The CDR3 nucleotides are TGTGCCACCAGCAGAGATGAGGGGGGGTTCACCTACGAGCAGTACTTC.

The table lists this clonotype with a few counts. The rearrangement links TRBV10-3 to TRBJ2-1, with 11 bases identical to TRBD2. The CDR3 consists of 14 residues. V lost 5 bases and J lost 6; bases outside the gene matches: 3. Germline CDR1 is ENHRY and CDR2 is SYGVKD. CDR3 loop: CAISTSGSFNEQFF. Here the CDR3 DNA reads TGTGCCATCAGTACTAGCGGGAGTTTCAATGAGCAGTTCTTC.

This clonotype showed up just a few times. The J gene is TRBJ1-6, the V gene TRBV30; TRBD1 aligns across 7 bases. This CDR3 comprises 17 residues. Germline assignment: CDR1 GTSNPN and CDR2 SVGIG (reference sequence). J was trimmed by 6 bases and V by 0 bases; bases with no gene match: 11. Here the CDR3 DNA reads TGTGCCTGGAGTGTAGGGGACAGACCCATCGCTAATTCACCCCTCCACTTT. It is translated as CAWSVGDRPIANSPLHF.